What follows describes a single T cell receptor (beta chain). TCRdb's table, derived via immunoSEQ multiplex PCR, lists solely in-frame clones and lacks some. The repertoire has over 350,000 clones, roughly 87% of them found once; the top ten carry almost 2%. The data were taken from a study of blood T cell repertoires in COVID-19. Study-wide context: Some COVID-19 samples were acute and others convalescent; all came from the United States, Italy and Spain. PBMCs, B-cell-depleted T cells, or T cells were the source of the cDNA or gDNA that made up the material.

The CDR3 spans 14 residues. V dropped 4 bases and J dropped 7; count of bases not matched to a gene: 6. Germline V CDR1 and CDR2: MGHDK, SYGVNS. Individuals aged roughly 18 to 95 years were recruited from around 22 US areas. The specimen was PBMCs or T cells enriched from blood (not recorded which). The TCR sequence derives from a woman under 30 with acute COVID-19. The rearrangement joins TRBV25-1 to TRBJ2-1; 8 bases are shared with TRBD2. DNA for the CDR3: TGTGCCAGCAGTGGGGGTAGCGGGGTGAATGAGCAGTTCTTC. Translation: CASSGGSGVNEQFF.